Below, 25 T cell receptor beta chains from the same sample are listed, as sequenced in a study of blood T cells in healthy people across ages. It was with a sample-barcoded 5' primer and a J-beta primer mix that a second PCR of about 7 to 12 cycles was run. TCRdb redid the calling of the 5' RACE reads with MiXCR, one entry per CDR3 protein. The sample contains about 900,000 distinct CDR3 sequences, approximately 65% of which appear only once. Source material: blood. The source is a man aged 25 to 40 in good health.

CDR3 in DNA: TGCAGTGCTAGAGATGAGACAGGGTGGCCCCTCCACTTT. Its translation is CSARDETGWPLHF. The gene calls are TRBV20-1 and TRBJ1-6; 7 bases line up with TRBD1. Germline V gene data show CDR1 as DFQATT and CDR2 as SNEGSKA (reference sequence). The CDR3 length is 13 residues. V shed 0 bases, J shed 13 bases, and the junction held 6 bases outside the gene matches.

The J gene is TRBJ2-7, the V gene TRBV6-2 or TRBV6-3; TRBD2 agrees at 7 bases. CDR3 length equals 14 residues. J lost 2 bases, V lost 5 bases, and 6 bases had no gene match. Germline loops: CDR1 MNHEY, CDR2 SVGEGT. CDR3 coding DNA: TGTGCCAGCAGTCCTAGCGGCTTGACCTACGAGCAGTACTTC. This sequence encodes CASSPSGLTYEQYF.

This rearrangement joins TRBV11-1 to TRBJ1-1; possible D gene TRBD1, 6 bases. Between the trimmed V and J ends, which lost 8 bases and 6 bases, there was a span of 16 bases. The germline V gene has CDR1 SGHAT and CDR2 FQDESV (reference sequence). The CDR3 is made up of 13 amino acids. CDR3 nucleotide sequence: TGTGCCAGCGGGGTTACAGGGTCCCCTGAAGCTTTCTTT. Translating gives CASGVTGSPEAFF. Combining the CDR3 with reference TRBV11-1 and TRBJ1-1 gives the whole variable domain EAEVAQSPRYKITEKSQAVAFWCDPISGHATLYWYRQILGQGPELLVQFQDESVVDDSQLPKDRFSAERLKGVDSTLKIQPAELGDSAMYLCASGVTGSPEAFFGQGTRLTVV.

Comments on this clonotype: One base away lies a much larger clone, so this may be a sequencing read error. CDR3 sequence: CASSLSRPTDMQYF. DNA of the CDR3: TGCGCCAGCAGCTTGTCCAGGCCCACAGATATGCAGTATTTT. The chain joins TRBV5-1 to TRBJ2-3; D unresolved. Germline CDR1 is SGHRS and CDR2 is YFSETQ. The CDR3 is made up of 14 amino acids.

The chain joins TRBV12-3 or TRBV12-4 to TRBJ2-7, with a weak D call TRBD2 (6 bases). Trimming took off 6 bases at V and 4 bases at J, with 19 bases between the two ends. The CDR3 has 15 amino acids. CDR3: CASRAGWARDYEQYF. In DNA form, the CDR3 reads TGTGCCAGCAGGGCGGGATGGGCCCGTGATTACGAGCAGTACTTC.

The chain is built from TRBV4-2 and TRBJ2-5, with 9 bases that match TRBD2. Trimming removed 2 bases from V and 1 base from J; junction bases left unmatched: 8. This CDR3 comprises 17 residues. Per the germline V gene, CDR1 is LGHNA and CDR2 is YNFKEQ. CDR3 region: CASSQSRLAGIQETQYF. The CDR3, as DNA: TGTGCCAGCAGCCAATCCCGGCTAGCGGGGATCCAAGAGACCCAGTACTTC.

The chain uses TRBV6-2 or TRBV6-3 and TRBJ1-6; unclear D gene. The germline gives CDR1 MNHEY, CDR2 SVGEGT. Trimming removed 7 bases at V and 5 bases at J, with 15 bases between. CDR3 length: 15 residues. CDR3 sequence (DNA): TGTGCCAGCACCTTGCCAGGAGGGAATAATTCACCCCTCCACTTT. It is translated as CASTLPGGNNSPLHF.

This clonotype was recorded at least ten times. This chain's CDR3 is CASSTYRGHDTGELFF. The DNA of the CDR3 is TGTGCCAGCAGCACCTACAGGGGGCACGACACCGGGGAGCTGTTTTTT. The chain uses TRBV7-2 and TRBJ2-2; 9 positions match TRBD1. Germline V lookup: CDR1 SGHTA, CDR2 FQGNSA. CDR3 length equals 16 residues. The V segment lost 5 bases and the J segment 3 bases; nucleotides outside the gene matches: 7.

The chain recombines TRBV5-1 with TRBJ1-4; D gene ambiguous. V lost 3 bases, J lost 0 bases, and 9 bases lay in between. From germline, CDR1 is SGHRS and CDR2 YFSETQ. CDR3 length: 15 residues. The CDR3 DNA sequence: TGCGCCAGCAGCTCTTTGGGTTCAACTAATGAAAAACTGTTTTTT. Its translation: CASSSLGSTNEKLFF.

In this sample, this clonotype turned up a few times. The rearrangement uses TRBV7-2 and TRBJ2-5; no definite D call. This CDR3 has 14 residues. Germline V CDR1 and CDR2: SGHTA, FQGNSA. The V gene lost 1 base and the J gene lost 4 bases, with 10 bases spanning the gap. Here the CDR3 reads CASSLGQNGETQYF. The CDR3, as DNA: TGTGCCAGCAGCTTAGGGCAGAACGGAGAGACCCAGTACTTC.

The V call is TRBV5-1, the J call TRBJ2-1; D not resolved. The CDR3 is 14 amino acids. The germline CDR1 and CDR2 sequences are SGHRS and YFSETQ. V was clipped by 4 bases and J by 6 bases, with 14 bases between them. The CDR3 is CASSVGPSTNEQFF. For the CDR3, the DNA is TGCGCCAGCAGCGTTGGTCCTAGTACCAATGAGCAGTTCTTC.

The CDR3 loop reads CASSVGHEETQYF. The CDR3 nucleotides read TGTGCCAGCAGTGTGGGCCATGAAGAGACCCAGTACTTC. The chain has TRBV6-1 and TRBJ2-5, with unresolved D. The CDR3 runs to 13 residues. V gave up 4 bases and J gave up 3 bases, with 9 bases separating them. Germline lookup yields CDR1 MNHNS and CDR2 SASEGT.

The V and J genes are TRBV7-8 and TRBJ2-5; D not certain. The assigned J gene may be wrong: the sequence end matches TRBJ2-7 better. Germline CDR1 and CDR2: SGHVS and FQNEAQ. This CDR3 spans 15 amino acids. CDR3 sequence: CASSLMVGAFYEQYF. The CDR3 DNA is TGTGCCAGCAGCTTAATGGTCGGAGCTTTCTACGAGCAGTACTTC.

The rearrangement joins TRBV10-3 to TRBJ2-1; tentative D call: TRBD2 (7 bases). Germline CDR1 reads ENHRY; CDR2 reads SYGVKD. The CDR3 sequence is 17 residues long. V was clipped by 0 bases and J by 7 bases, with 19 bases between them. CDR3 sequence: CAISESNRGADTNEQFF. The CDR3 DNA is TGTGCCATCAGTGAGTCGAATCGGGGGGCCGATACGAATGAGCAGTTCTTC.

There are a few counts of this clonotype. Mismatch with germline at one junction end may stem from a read error. The chain links TRBV29-1 to TRBJ2-2; 7 positions agree with TRBD1. In germline, CDR1 is SQVTM, CDR2 ANQGSEA. The CDR3 has 14 residues. CDR3 sequence reads: CSSLGDRVTGELFF. Written as DNA, the CDR3 is TGCAGCTCTCTCGGTGACAGGGTGACCGGGGAGTTGTTTTTT.

This chain joins TRBV15 and TRBJ2-1; possible D gene TRBD2, 7 bases. V was pared by 0 bases and J by 5 bases, with 11 bases between. Per germline, CDR1 LNHNV and CDR2 YYDKDF (reference sequence). The CDR3 is 15 residues long. The CDR3 here is CATSRDRGADNEQFF. In DNA, the CDR3 is TGTGCCACCAGCAGAGATCGGGGGGCAGACAATGAGCAGTTCTTC.

The chain links TRBV4-3 to TRBJ2-5, with 7 bases matching TRBD2. The CDR3 consists of 16 residues. Germline V gene lookup returns CDR1 LGHNA and CDR2 YSLEER. The V gene end was trimmed by 4 bases and the J gene end by 2 bases; junction bases not matched to a gene: 10. CDR3 region: CASSPLLRGRQETQYF. The CDR3 DNA reads TGCGCCAGCAGCCCACTCCTTCGCGGGAGACAAGAGACCCAGTACTTC.

The chain joins TRBV5-1 to TRBJ2-4; D possibly uses TRBD1 or TRBD2 (6 bases each). The end of the DNA aligns better with TRBJ2-7, so the J call may be wrong. The CDR3 is made up of 14 amino acids. From germline, CDR1 is SGHRS and CDR2 YFSETQ. The CDR3 sequence: CASSLRRGFDEQYF. The CDR3 region has the DNA TGCGCCAGCAGCTTAAGGAGGGGGTTCGACGAGCAGTACTTC.

This clonotype was seen a single time. The chain is built from TRBV9 and TRBJ1-4, with 9 bases identical to TRBD1. CDR1 SGDLS and CDR2 YYNGEE come from the germline V gene. The CDR3 covers 14 residues. V trimming: 4 bases; J trimming: 8 bases; junction bases outside the gene matches: 6. CDR3 amino acids: CASSRTGEEEKLFF. In DNA, the CDR3 is TGTGCCAGCAGCAGGACAGGGGAGGAGGAAAAACTGTTTTTT.

V is TRBV20-1 and J is TRBJ2-3, with D possibly being TRBD2 (6 bases). Trimming cost V 7 bases and J 2 bases, with 13 bases left between them. Germline CDR1 reads DFQATT; CDR2 reads SNEGSKA (reference sequence). The CDR3 loop spans 13 amino acids. Here the CDR3 DNA reads TGCAGTGGGGTAGCGGAAGACACAGATACGCAGTATTTT. This gives the protein CSGVAEDTDTQYF.

The V gene is TRBV9, the J gene TRBJ2-3; 7 bases map to TRBD1. Looked up from germline, CDR1 is SGDLS and CDR2 is YYNGEE. The V gene end was trimmed by 5 bases and the J gene end by 2 bases; junction bases not matched to a gene: 8. There are 15 residues in the CDR3. The DNA of the CDR3 is TGTGCCAGCAGACGCACCGGGACAGCCACAGATACGCAGTATTTT. Amino acids: CASRRTGTATDTQYF.

This clonotype was detected only a few times. J is TRBJ1-2 and V is TRBV29-1; TRBD1 is a possible D gene (5 bases). V lost 3 bases and J lost 2, with 10 bases in between. The CDR3 covers 13 residues. Germline CDR1 SQVTM, CDR2 ANQGSEA. CDR3 sequence reads: CSVEPGSNYGYTF. In DNA, the CDR3 is TGCAGCGTTGAGCCAGGGTCCAACTATGGCTACACCTTC.

This clonotype is a singleton in its sample. The chain recombines TRBV5-6 with TRBJ1-1; no definite D call. V was cut by 1 base and J by 0 bases, with 13 bases left in between. The CDR3 length is 16 residues. CDR1 is SGHDT, CDR2 YYEEEE, per germline. Written as DNA, the CDR3 is TGTGCCAGCAGCTTGCCCTCGATGGGGATGAACACTGAAGCTTTCTTT. It is translated as CASSLPSMGMNTEAFF.

The chain recombines TRBV15 with TRBJ2-7; the D is unclear. V lost 0 bases to trimming and J lost 2 bases, with 8 bases between them. CDR1 is LNHNV and CDR2 is YYDKDF in the germline V gene (reference sequence). The CDR3 length is 14 residues. The chain's CDR3 is CATSRDREPYEQYF. Here the CDR3 DNA reads TGTGCCACCAGCAGAGATAGGGAACCCTACGAGCAGTACTTC.

This clonotype was detected a few times. The V and J genes are TRBV5-1 and TRBJ2-4; 10 bases line up with TRBD1. The J call may not be correct, given that the DNA end is closer to TRBJ2-7. CDR3 length equals 13 residues. The germline V gene encodes CDR1 SGHRS and CDR2 YFSETQ. The CDR3 region has the DNA TGCGCCAGCAGCTGGACAGGGGGGGCCGAGCAGTACTTC. Residues: CASSWTGGAEQYF.